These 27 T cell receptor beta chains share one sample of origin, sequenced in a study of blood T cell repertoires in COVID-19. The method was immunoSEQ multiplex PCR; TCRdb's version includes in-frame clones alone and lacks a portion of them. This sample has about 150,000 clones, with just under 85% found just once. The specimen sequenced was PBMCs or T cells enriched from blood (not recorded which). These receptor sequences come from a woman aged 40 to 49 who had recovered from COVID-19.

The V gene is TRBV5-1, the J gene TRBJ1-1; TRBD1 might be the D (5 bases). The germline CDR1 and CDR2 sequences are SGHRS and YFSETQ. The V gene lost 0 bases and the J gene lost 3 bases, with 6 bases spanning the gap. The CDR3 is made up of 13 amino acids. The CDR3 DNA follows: TGCGCCAGCAGCTTGGCAGGGTACACTGAAGCTTTCTTT. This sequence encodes CASSLAGYTEAFF.

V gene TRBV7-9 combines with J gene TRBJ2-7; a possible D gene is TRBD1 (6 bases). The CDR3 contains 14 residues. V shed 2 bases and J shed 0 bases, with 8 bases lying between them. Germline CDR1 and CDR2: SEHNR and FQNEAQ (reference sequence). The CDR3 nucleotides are TGTGCCAGCAGCTTAACAGGGAGCTCCTACGAGCAGTACTTC. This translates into CASSLTGSSYEQYF.

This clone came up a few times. The CDR3 DNA is TGTGCCAGCAGCTTAAGTGGGACAGAAAACTATGGCTACACCTTC. This codes for CASSLSGTENYGYTF. The V gene is TRBV7-9, the J gene TRBJ1-2, with 7 bases identical to TRBD1. CDR3 length: 15 residues. Germline V gene sequence: CDR1 SEHNR, CDR2 FQNEAQ (reference sequence). Trimming at V came to 2 bases and at J to 2 bases, leaving 5 bases not matched to a gene.

The CDR3 is CASSWGQSTQYF. The CDR3 coding sequence is TGTGCCAGCAGTTGGGGACAAAGTACGCAGTATTTT. The chain combines TRBV12-3 or TRBV12-4 with TRBJ2-3; perhaps TRBD1 as D (6 bases). The CDR3 is 12 residues long. Trimming removed 4 bases at V and 8 bases at J, with 10 bases between.

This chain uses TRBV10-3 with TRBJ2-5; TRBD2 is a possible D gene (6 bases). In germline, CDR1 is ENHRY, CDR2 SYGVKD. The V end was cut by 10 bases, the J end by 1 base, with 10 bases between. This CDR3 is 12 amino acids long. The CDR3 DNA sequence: TGTGCCACCTATAGCGGCCAAGAGACCCAGTACTTC. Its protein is CATYSGQETQYF.

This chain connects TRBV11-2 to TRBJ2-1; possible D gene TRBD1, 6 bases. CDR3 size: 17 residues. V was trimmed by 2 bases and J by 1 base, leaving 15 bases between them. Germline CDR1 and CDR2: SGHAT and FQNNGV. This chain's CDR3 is CASSLTVGTTSYNEQFF. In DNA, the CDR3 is TGTGCCAGCAGCTTAACAGTCGGGACAACTTCCTACAATGAGCAGTTCTTC.

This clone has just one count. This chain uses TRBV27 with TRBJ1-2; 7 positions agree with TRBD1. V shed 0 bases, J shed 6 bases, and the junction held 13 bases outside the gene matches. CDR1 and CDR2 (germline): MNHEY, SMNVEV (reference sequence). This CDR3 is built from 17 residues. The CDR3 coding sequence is TGTGCCAGCAGTTTATCGGGACAGATCTTTTATCTGGATGGCTACACCTTC. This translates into CASSLSGQIFYLDGYTF.

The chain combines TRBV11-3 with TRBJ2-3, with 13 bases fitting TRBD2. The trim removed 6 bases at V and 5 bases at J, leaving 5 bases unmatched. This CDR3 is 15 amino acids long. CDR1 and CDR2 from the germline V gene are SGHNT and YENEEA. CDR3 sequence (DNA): TGTGCCAGCAGTACGGGACTAGCGGGAATAGATACGCAGTATTTT. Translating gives CASSTGLAGIDTQYF.

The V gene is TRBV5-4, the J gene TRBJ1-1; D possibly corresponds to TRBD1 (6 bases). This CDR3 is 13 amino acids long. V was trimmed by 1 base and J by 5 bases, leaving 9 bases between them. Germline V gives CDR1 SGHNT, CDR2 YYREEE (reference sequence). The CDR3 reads CASSLRGGTEAFF. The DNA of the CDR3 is TGTGCCAGCAGCTTGAGGGGGGGGACTGAAGCTTTCTTT.

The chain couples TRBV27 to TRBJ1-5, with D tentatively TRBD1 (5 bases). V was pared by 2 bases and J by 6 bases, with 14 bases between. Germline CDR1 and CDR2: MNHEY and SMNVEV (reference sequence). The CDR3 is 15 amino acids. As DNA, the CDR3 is TGTGCCAGCAGTTTAACAGGACAAGTTGGTCAGCCCCAGCATTTT. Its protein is CASSLTGQVGQPQHF.

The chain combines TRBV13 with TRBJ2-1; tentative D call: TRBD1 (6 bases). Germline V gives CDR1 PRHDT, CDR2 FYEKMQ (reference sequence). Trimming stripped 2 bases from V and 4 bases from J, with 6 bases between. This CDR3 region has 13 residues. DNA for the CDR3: TGTGCCAGCAGCTTACAGGGGTACAATGAGCAGTTCTTC. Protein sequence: CASSLQGYNEQFF.

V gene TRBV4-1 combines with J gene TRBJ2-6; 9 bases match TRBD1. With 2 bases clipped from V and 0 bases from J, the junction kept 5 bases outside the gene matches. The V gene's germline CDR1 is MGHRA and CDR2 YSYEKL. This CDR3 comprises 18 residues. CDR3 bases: TGCGCCAGCAGCCAACCCCGACAGGGGGGCTCTGGGGCCAACGTCCTGACTTTC. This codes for CASSQPRQGGSGANVLTF.

CDR3 coding DNA: TGTGCCAGCAGCCCCCGACAGGGGGCGCCTGAAGCTTTCTTT. Protein: CASSPRQGAPEAFF. The chain carries TRBV9 and TRBJ1-1; 10 nucleotides line up with TRBD1. Germline CDR1 is SGDLS and CDR2 is YYNGEE. The V segment lost 4 bases and the J segment 6 bases; nucleotides outside the gene matches: 6. This CDR3 comprises 14 residues. Using reference TRBV9 and TRBJ1-1 for the parts outside the CDR3, the full variable domain is DSGVTQTPKHLITATGQRVTLRCSPRSGDLSVYWYQQSLDQGLQFLIQYYNGEERAKGNILERFSAQQFPDLHSELNLSSLELGDSALYFCASSPRQGAPEAFFGQGTRLTVV.

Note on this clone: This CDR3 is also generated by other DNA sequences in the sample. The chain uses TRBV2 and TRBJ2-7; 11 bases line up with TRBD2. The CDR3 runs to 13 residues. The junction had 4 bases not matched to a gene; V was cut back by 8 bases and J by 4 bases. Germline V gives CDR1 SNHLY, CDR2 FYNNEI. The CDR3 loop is CASSGTSGYEQYF. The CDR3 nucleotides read TGTGCCAGCTCCGGGACTAGCGGATACGAGCAGTACTTC.

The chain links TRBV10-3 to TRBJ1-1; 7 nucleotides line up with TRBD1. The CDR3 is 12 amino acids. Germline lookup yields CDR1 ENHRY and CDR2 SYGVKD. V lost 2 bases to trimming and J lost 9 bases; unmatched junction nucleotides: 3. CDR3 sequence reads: CAISETGQQAFF. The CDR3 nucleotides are TGTGCCATCAGTGAGACGGGACAGCAAGCTTTCTTT.

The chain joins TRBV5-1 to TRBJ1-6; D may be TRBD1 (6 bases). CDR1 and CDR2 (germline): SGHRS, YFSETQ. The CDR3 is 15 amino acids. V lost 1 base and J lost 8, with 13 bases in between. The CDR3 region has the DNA TGCGCCAGCAGCTTGACAGGGAGAGCAGATTCACCCCTCCACTTT. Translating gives CASSLTGRADSPLHF.

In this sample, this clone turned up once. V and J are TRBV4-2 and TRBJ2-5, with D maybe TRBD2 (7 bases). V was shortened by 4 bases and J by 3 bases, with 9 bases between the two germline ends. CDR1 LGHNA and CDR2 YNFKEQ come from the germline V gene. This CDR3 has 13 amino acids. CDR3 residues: CASSRGGEETQYF. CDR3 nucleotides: TGTGCCAGCAGCCGAGGGGGGGAAGAGACCCAGTACTTC.

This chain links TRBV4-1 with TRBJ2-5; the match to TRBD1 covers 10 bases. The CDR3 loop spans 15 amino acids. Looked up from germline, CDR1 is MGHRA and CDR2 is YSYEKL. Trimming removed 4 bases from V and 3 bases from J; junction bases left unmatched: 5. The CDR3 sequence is CASSLGTGVEETQYF. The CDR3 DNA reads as TGCGCCAGCAGCCTCGGGACAGGGGTGGAAGAGACCCAGTACTTC.

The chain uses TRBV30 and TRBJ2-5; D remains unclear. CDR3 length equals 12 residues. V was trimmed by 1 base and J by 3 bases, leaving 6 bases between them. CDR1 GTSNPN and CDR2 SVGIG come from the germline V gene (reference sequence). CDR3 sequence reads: CAWSELEETQYF. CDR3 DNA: TGTGCCTGGAGTGAGTTAGAAGAGACCCAGTACTTC.

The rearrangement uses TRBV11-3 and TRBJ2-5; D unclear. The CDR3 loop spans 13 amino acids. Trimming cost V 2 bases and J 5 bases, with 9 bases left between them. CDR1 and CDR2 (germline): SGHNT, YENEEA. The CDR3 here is CASSLNFGETQYF. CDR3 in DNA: TGTGCCAGCAGCTTAAACTTCGGGGAGACCCAGTACTTC. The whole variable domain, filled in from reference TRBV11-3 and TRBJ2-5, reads EAGVVQSPRYKIIEKKQPVAFWCNPISGHNTLYWYLQNLGQGPELLIRYENEEAVDDSQLPKDRFSAERLKGVDSTLKIQPAELGDSAVYLCASSLNFGETQYFGPGTRLLVL.

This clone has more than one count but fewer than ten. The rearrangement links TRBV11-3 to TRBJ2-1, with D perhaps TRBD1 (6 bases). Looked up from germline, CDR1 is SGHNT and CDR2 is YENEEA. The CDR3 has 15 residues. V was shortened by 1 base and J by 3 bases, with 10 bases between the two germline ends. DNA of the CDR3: TGTGCCAGCAGCTTAGCTTCGGACAGCTACAATGAGCAGTTCTTC. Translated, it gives CASSLASDSYNEQFF.

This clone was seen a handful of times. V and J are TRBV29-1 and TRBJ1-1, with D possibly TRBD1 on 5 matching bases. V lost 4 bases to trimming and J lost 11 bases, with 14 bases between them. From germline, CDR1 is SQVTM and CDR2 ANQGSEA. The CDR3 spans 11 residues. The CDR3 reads CSVGWGGVAFF. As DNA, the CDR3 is TGCAGCGTTGGGTGGGGCGGCGTTGCTTTCTTT.

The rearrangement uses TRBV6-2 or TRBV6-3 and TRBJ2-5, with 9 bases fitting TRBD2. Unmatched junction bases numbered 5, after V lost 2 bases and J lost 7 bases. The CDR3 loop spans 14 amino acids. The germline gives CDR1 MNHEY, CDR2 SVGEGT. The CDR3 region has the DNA TGTGCCAGCAGTTACGAAGCGGGAGGCGCGACCCAGTACTTC. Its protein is CASSYEAGGATQYF.

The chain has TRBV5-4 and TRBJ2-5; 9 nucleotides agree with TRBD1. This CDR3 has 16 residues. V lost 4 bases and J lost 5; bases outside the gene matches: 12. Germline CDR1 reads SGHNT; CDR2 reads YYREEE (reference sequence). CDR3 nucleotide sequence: TGTGCCAGCAGCCCGGGACAGGGTGGGGGGAAGGAGACCCAGTACTTC. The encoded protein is CASSPGQGGGKETQYF.

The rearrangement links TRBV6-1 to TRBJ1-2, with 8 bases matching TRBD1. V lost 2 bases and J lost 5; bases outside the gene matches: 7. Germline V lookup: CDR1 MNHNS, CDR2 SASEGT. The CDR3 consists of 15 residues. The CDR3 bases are TGTGCCAGCAGTGAAAACAGGGGGAGCGGGTATGGCTACACCTTC. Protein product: CASSENRGSGYGYTF.

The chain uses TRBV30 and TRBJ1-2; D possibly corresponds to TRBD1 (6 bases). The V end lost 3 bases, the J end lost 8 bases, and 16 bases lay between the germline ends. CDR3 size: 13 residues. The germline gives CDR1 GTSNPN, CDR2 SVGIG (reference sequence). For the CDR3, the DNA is TGTGCCTGGAGCGCTTTGGGGGCAGGGGGCTACACCTTC. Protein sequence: CAWSALGAGGYTF. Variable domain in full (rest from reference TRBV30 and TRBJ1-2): SQTIHQWPATLVQPVGSPLSLECTVEGTSNPNLYWYRQAAGRGLQLLFYSVGIGQISSEVPQNLSASRPQDRQFILSSKKLLLSDSGFYLCAWSALGAGGYTFGSGTRLTVV.

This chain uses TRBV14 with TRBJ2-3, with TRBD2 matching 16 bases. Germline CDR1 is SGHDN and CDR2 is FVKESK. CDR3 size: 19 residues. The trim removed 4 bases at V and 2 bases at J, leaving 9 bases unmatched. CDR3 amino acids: CASSLGLAGGGGDTDTQYF. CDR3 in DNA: TGTGCCAGCAGCCTGGGACTAGCGGGAGGGGGTGGAGACACAGATACGCAGTATTTT.